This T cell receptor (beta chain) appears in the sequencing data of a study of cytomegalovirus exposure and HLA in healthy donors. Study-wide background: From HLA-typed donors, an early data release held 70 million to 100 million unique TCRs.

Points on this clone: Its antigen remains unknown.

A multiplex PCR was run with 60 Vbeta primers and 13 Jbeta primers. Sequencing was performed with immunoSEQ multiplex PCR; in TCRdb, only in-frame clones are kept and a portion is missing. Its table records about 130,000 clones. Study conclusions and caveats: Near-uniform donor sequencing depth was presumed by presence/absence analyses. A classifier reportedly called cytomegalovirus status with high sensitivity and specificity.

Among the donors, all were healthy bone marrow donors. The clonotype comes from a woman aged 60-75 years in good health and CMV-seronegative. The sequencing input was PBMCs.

The CDR3: CASSTIPFTDTQYF. The CDR3 DNA follows: TGCGCCAGCAGCACAATCCCCTTCACAGATACGCAGTATTTT. The gene calls are TRBV5-1 and TRBJ2-3; D not certain. The germline V gene has CDR1 SGHRS and CDR2 YFSETQ. The V end lost 4 bases, the J end lost 2 bases, and 11 bases lay between the germline ends. The CDR3 is 14 residues long.